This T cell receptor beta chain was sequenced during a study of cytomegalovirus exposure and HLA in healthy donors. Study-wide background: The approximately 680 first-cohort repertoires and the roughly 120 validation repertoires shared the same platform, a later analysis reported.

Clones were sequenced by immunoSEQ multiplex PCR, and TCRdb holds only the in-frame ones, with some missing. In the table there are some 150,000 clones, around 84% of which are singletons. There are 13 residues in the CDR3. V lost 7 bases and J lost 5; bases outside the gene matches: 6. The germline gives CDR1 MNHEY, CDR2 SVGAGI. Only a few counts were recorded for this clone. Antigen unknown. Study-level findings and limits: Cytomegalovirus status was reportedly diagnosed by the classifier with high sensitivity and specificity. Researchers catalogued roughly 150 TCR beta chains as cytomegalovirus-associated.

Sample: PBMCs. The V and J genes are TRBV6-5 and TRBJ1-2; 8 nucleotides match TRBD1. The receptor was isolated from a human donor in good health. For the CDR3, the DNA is TGTGCCAGCACTCGGCAGGGGGCATATGGCTACACCTTC. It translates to CASTRQGAYGYTF.